This section outlines one T cell receptor (beta chain) sequence together with its context. Antigen unknown. Germline CDR1 is LNHDA and CDR2 is SQIVND (reference sequence). The CDR3 contains 16 residues. Trimming shortened V by 3 bases and J by 1 base, and 13 bases separated the two germline ends. Several immunoSEQ plates received, in even portions, the genomic DNA of each subset. Here immunoSEQ multiplex PCR was the method, and the copy in TCRdb shows in-frame clones only, minus some. Of fewer than 850,000 clones listed, 80% to 95% are singletons. These data originate in a study of shared clonotypes between healthy human individuals. At the level of the study: Each donor's CD8 memory used one plate, CD8 naive two, each CD4 subset three. Study-wide results and caveats: A reduction in generation probabilities was seen for non-shared clonotypes relative to those shared by all four donors. The study generally estimated greater richness for naive than memory subsets.

The sample was memory CD8+ T cells from PBMCs. As to subset: CD45RO+ cells pooled with CCR7-negative TemRA cells. This TCR derives from a man between 18 and 35 years old in good health. Some clones in this sample may be carry-over from other donors' samples. The chain couples TRBV19 to TRBJ1-5; perhaps TRBD1 as D (6 bases). The CDR3 spells CASSIGGAWSNQPQHF. CDR3 nucleotide sequence: TGTGCCAGTAGTATCGGGGGGGCTTGGAGCAATCAGCCCCAGCATTTT. Looking up the rest from reference TRBV19 and TRBJ1-5 gives the full variable domain: DGGITQSPKYLFRKEGQNVTLSCEQNLNHDAMYWYRQDPGQGLRLIYYSQIVNDFQKGDIAEGYSVSREKKESFPLTVTSAQKNPTAFYLCASSIGGAWSNQPQHFGDGTRLSIL.